These 25 T cell receptor beta chains originate from one sample sequenced in a study of T cells after yellow fever vaccination. TCRdb recomputed calls from the 5' RACE reads with MiXCR, one row per CDR3 protein. The sample holds under 200,000 distinct CDR3 sequences, less than 9% seen once. The sequencing used CD4+ T cells sorted from PBMCs, collected more than 4 days after the first yellow fever vaccination. The receptors come from a man between 18 and 35 years old who received the YFV17D yellow fever vaccine.

The sample holds many counts of this clonotype. The genes are TRBV7-2 and TRBJ1-5; TRBD1 might be the D (6 bases). V was cut by 6 bases and J by 6 bases, with 18 bases left in between. Looked up from germline, CDR1 is SGHTA and CDR2 is FQGNSA. CDR3 length: 15 residues. The CDR3 DNA reads as TGTGCCAGCAGTGGGGGGGCAGGAATAAGTCAGCCCCAGCATTTT. Translated: CASSGGAGISQPQHF.

This clonotype has a count of ten or more. J is TRBJ1-5 and V is TRBV5-6; possible D gene TRBD1, 5 bases. V lost 4 bases and J lost 4, with 9 bases in between. The V gene's germline CDR1 is SGHDT and CDR2 YYEEEE. CDR3 size: 13 residues. Here the CDR3 reads CASSADINQPQHF. The CDR3, as DNA: TGTGCCAGCAGCGCGGACATTAATCAGCCCCAGCATTTT.

The chain has TRBV7-2 and TRBJ1-5, with a possible D match to TRBD1 (5 bases). There are 15 residues in the CDR3. Trimming took 6 bases from V and 3 from J, leaving 15 bases between them. Per germline, CDR1 SGHTA and CDR2 FQGNSA. The CDR3 coding sequence is TGTGCCAGCAGTCCATGGGGGGGGGACAATCAGCCCCAGCATTTT. This translates into CASSPWGGDNQPQHF. The full variable domain, in which reference TRBV7-2 and TRBJ1-5 provide the parts outside the CDR3, is GAGVSQSPSNKVTEKGKDVELRCDPISGHTALYWYRQSLGQGLEFLIYFQGNSAPDKSGLPSDRFSAERTGGSVSTLTIQRTQQEDSAVYLCASSPWGGDNQPQHFGDGTRLSIL.

In this sample, this clonotype turned up many times. The chain carries TRBV11-1 and TRBJ2-7, with 7 bases fitting TRBD2. Germline lookup yields CDR1 SGHAT and CDR2 FQDESV (reference sequence). V dropped 5 bases and J dropped 0; count of bases not matched to a gene: 16. The CDR3 spans 18 residues. CDR3 DNA: TGTGCCAGCAGCGTGGGAGGGTTGAATCCTAGGGGCTCCTACGAGCAGTACTTC. Translated: CASSVGGLNPRGSYEQYF. The full variable domain, in which reference TRBV11-1 and TRBJ2-7 provide the parts outside the CDR3, is EAEVAQSPRYKITEKSQAVAFWCDPISGHATLYWYRQILGQGPELLVQFQDESVVDDSQLPKDRFSAERLKGVDSTLKIQPAELGDSAMYLCASSVGGLNPRGSYEQYFGPGTRLTVT.

This clonotype has more than one count but fewer than ten. The rearrangement links TRBV24-1 to TRBJ2-5; no clear D gene. In germline, CDR1 is KGHDR, CDR2 SFDVKD. The V end lost 3 bases, the J end lost 0 bases, and 4 bases lay between the germline ends. The CDR3 is 13 residues long. CDR3 region: CATSDSHQETQYF. The CDR3 DNA sequence: TGTGCCACCAGTGATAGTCACCAAGAGACCCAGTACTTC.

This clonotype was observed many times. The chain uses TRBV12-3 or TRBV12-4 and TRBJ1-2; D ambiguous. Trimming cost V 6 bases and J 8 bases, with 19 bases left between them. The CDR3 covers 14 residues. The CDR3 sequence is CASSHGRVRRGYTF. CDR3 DNA sequence: TGTGCCAGCAGCCACGGGAGGGTCCGACGGGGCTACACCTTC.

The chain combines TRBV18 with TRBJ1-2, with D maybe TRBD1 (5 bases). The germline CDR1 and CDR2 sequences are KGHSH and LQKENI. The CDR3 spans 16 residues. Trimming stripped 5 bases from V and 4 bases from J, with 20 bases between. CDR3 sequence reads: CASSEGRSGGRYGYTF. The CDR3 DNA reads TGTGCCAGCTCAGAGGGACGGAGTGGAGGGCGCTATGGCTACACCTTC.

This clonotype was observed at least ten times. The V and J genes are TRBV7-2 and TRBJ2-1, with D hard to call. CDR1 SGHTA and CDR2 FQGNSA come from the germline V gene. The CDR3 is 12 amino acids. Trimming pared 5 bases from V and 5 bases from J, leaving 7 bases between. CDR3 nucleotides: TGTGCCAGCAGCGGATATCACAATGAGCAGTTCTTC. Amino acid sequence: CASSGYHNEQFF.

This clonotype was seen many times. The CDR3 DNA reads as TGCAGTGCTAGAGATTTGGGGATCGATCAGCCCCAGCATTTT. Its protein product is CSARDLGIDQPQHF. The chain has TRBV20-1 and TRBJ1-5; no firm D call. CDR3 length: 14 residues. The V and J ends lost 0 bases and 5 bases respectively, with 11 bases between them. The germline V gene encodes CDR1 DFQATT and CDR2 SNEGSKA (reference sequence).

This clonotype occurred a few times. This rearrangement joins TRBV12-3 or TRBV12-4 to TRBJ1-1; TRBD1 matches 7 bases. Trimming cost V 1 base and J 7 bases; bases outside gene matches: 3. The CDR3 contains 13 residues. The CDR3 is CASSLVRGGEAFF. CDR3 nucleotides: TGTGCCAGCAGTTTAGTCAGGGGGGGTGAAGCTTTCTTT.

V usage is TRBV9 and J usage is TRBJ2-1, with a tentative D call TRBD1 (5 bases). CDR3 size: 17 residues. Trimming took off 3 bases at V and 5 bases at J, with 21 bases between the two ends. Germline values: CDR1 SGDLS, CDR2 YYNGEE. The DNA of the CDR3 is TGTGCCAGCAGCGCCCCCTCCTCCAAACCAGGGAACAATGAGCAGTTCTTC. Amino acid sequence: CASSAPSSKPGNNEQFF.

This clonotype was counted at least ten times. The V gene is TRBV20-1, the J gene TRBJ1-4; unclear D gene. Germline CDR1 is DFQATT and CDR2 is SNEGSKA (reference sequence). The CDR3 is 13 residues long. V gave up 3 bases and J gave up 6 bases, with 11 bases separating them. In nucleotides, the CDR3 is TGCAGTGCTAGTGGGGAGTCCTATGAAAAACTGTTTTTT. Its protein product is CSASGESYEKLFF.

The chain combines TRBV7-9 with TRBJ2-5, with 11 bases that match TRBD2. Germline trimming cut 5 bases from V and 4 bases from J; bases unmatched to any gene: 9. The germline gives CDR1 SEHNR, CDR2 FQNEAQ (reference sequence). There are 16 residues in the CDR3. CDR3 nucleotides: TGTGCCAGCAGCCCAAGACTAGCGGGGTTGGGAGAGACCCAGTACTTC. Its translation: CASSPRLAGLGETQYF. The whole variable domain, filled in from reference TRBV7-9 and TRBJ2-5, reads DTGVSQNPRHKITKRGQNVTFRCDPISEHNRLYWYRQTLGQGPEFLTYFQNEAQLEKSRLLSDRFSAERPKGSFSTLEIQRTEQGDSAMYLCASSPRLAGLGETQYFGPGTRLLVL.

This rearrangement joins TRBV10-2 to TRBJ1-1, with 9 nucleotides matching TRBD1. CDR3 length equals 12 residues. The germline V gene encodes CDR1 WSHSY and CDR2 SAAADI. V was clipped by 9 bases and J by 4 bases; unmatched bases: 3. The CDR3 sequence is CASADRGTEAFF. The CDR3 coding sequence is TGCGCCAGTGCGGACAGGGGCACTGAAGCTTTCTTT.

This clonotype appeared many times. The V gene is TRBV6-1, the J gene TRBJ2-1, with 7 bases matching TRBD1. This CDR3 is 14 amino acids long. CDR1 is MNHNS and CDR2 is SASEGT in the germline V gene. V was pared by 3 bases and J by 6 bases, with 5 bases of the junction left unmatched. The CDR3 spells CASSDFGDSNEQFF. The DNA for the CDR3 is TGTGCCAGCAGTGACTTCGGGGACAGCAATGAGCAGTTCTTC.

This clonotype was picked up a small number of times. The gene calls are TRBV7-2 and TRBJ2-1; D is possibly TRBD2 (5 bases). Trimming removed 5 bases from V and 0 bases from J, with 11 bases in between. Germline V CDR1 and CDR2: SGHTA, FQGNSA. This CDR3 contains 15 residues. CDR3 sequence reads: CASSGLISSYNEQFF. The CDR3 DNA reads as TGTGCCAGCAGCGGACTGATTAGCTCCTACAATGAGCAGTTCTTC. Using reference TRBV7-2 and TRBJ2-1 for the parts outside the CDR3, the full variable domain is GAGVSQSPSNKVTEKGKDVELRCDPISGHTALYWYRQSLGQGLEFLIYFQGNSAPDKSGLPSDRFSAERTGGSVSTLTIQRTQQEDSAVYLCASSGLISSYNEQFFGPGTRLTVL.

This clonotype was observed a few times. This chain links TRBV11-2 with TRBJ2-6; D not certain. CDR1 is SGHAT and CDR2 is FQNNGV in the germline V gene. This CDR3 contains 19 residues. V was clipped by 5 bases and J by 0 bases, with 20 bases between them. CDR3 residues: CASSQRRVFTPSGANVLTF. The CDR3, as DNA: TGTGCCAGCAGCCAGAGACGGGTCTTTACCCCCTCTGGGGCCAACGTCCTGACTTTC.

This clonotype was counted at least ten times. The V gene is TRBV24-1, the J gene TRBJ2-2; TRBD2 matches at 7 bases. Trimming cost V 3 bases and J 7 bases; bases outside gene matches: 10. Germline CDR1 reads KGHDR; CDR2 reads SFDVKD. CDR3 length equals 16 residues. The CDR3 region is CATSDRTGGLGGELFF. CDR3 DNA: TGTGCCACCAGTGATCGGACGGGGGGACTCGGCGGGGAGCTGTTTTTT.

The rearrangement links TRBV14 to TRBJ1-2; no clear D gene. Germline V CDR1 and CDR2: SGHDN, FVKESK. V dropped 4 bases and J dropped 5 bases, with 8 bases sitting between them. This CDR3 has 12 residues. Here the CDR3 DNA reads TGTGCCAGCAGCCCCACCGAATATGGCTACACCTTC. The encoded protein is CASSPTEYGYTF.

This clonotype came up many times. J is TRBJ1-3 and V is TRBV29-1; TRBD1 agrees at 7 bases. The CDR3 consists of 14 residues. After removal of 0 bases from V and 9 bases from J, the junction contained 8 bases not matched to a gene. The germline V gene encodes CDR1 SQVTM and CDR2 ANQGSEA. CDR3 sequence (DNA): TGCAGCGTTGAAGATCGGGTCCCAGGGGGCACCATATATTTT. It codes for CSVEDRVPGGTIYF.

The genes are TRBV7-2 and TRBJ2-5; possible D gene TRBD1, 6 bases. V lost 5 bases, J lost 5 bases, and 18 bases lay in between. The CDR3 loop spans 15 amino acids. Germline-derived CDR1 and CDR2 are SGHTA and FQGNSA. For the CDR3, the DNA is TGTGCCAGCAGCCCTACAGGGTATGGTGCGGAGACCCAGTACTTC. Translation gives CASSPTGYGAETQYF.

The sample holds a few counts of this clonotype. The V call is TRBV7-2, the J call TRBJ1-4; possibly TRBD1 for D (6 bases). Deletions cut 5 bases from V and 6 bases from J, with 16 bases between. Germline values: CDR1 SGHTA, CDR2 FQGNSA. The CDR3 loop spans 15 amino acids. The CDR3 coding sequence is TGTGCCAGCAGCCGAGGACAGACTAAACATGAAAAACTGTTTTTT. Protein product: CASSRGQTKHEKLFF.

This clonotype was seen more than once but under ten times. The genes are TRBV20-1 and TRBJ2-3; 10 bases match TRBD2. J was trimmed by 7 bases and V by 0 bases; bases with no gene match: 4. CDR1 and CDR2 from the germline V gene are DFQATT and SNEGSKA (reference sequence). This CDR3 region has 14 residues. The CDR3 nucleotides read TGCAGTGCTAGAGAGAGGACTAGCGGTAATACGCAGTATTTT. Amino acid sequence: CSARERTSGNTQYF.

The table lists this clonotype with many counts. The CDR3 loop is CASSPPGVGDTIYF. CDR3 bases: TGTGCCAGCAGCCCCCCGGGGGTAGGAGACACCATATATTTT. This rearrangement joins TRBV3-1 to TRBJ1-3, with a tentative D call TRBD1 (5 bases). CDR1 is LGHDT, CDR2 YNNKEL, per germline (reference sequence). This CDR3 contains 14 residues. V was pared by 4 bases and J by 8 bases, with 15 bases between.

J is TRBJ2-5 and V is TRBV27; no reliable D call. The CDR3 extends over 14 amino acids. From germline, CDR1 is MNHEY and CDR2 SMNVEV (reference sequence). Trimming left V 5 bases short and J 5 bases short, with 15 bases between. The CDR3 DNA follows: TGTGCCAGCAGTCTCTGGTCGGGCTGTGAGACCCAGTACTTC. This gives the protein CASSLWSGCETQYF.